The rows below give T cell receptor beta chains drawn from one sample of a study of blood T cell repertoires in COVID-19. Libraries were prepared by immunoSEQ multiplex PCR; TCRdb keeps only in-frame clonotypes and omits some of them. The data contain 120,000 to 150,000 clones, less than 85% of them singletons. Sequencing was done on a sample of peripheral blood. These receptor sequences come from a human donor in a cohort sampled during active COVID-19. The CDR3 runs from the conserved cysteine through the conserved F or W. D genes are given only for firm matches.

v_call	d_call	j_call	cdr3_nt	cdr3_aa
TRBV6-5	TRBD1	TRBJ1-5	TGTGCGGGTCGGGACAGCCTCAATCAGCCCCAGCATTTT	CAGRDSLNQPQHF
TRBV9	-	TRBJ2-5	TGTGCCAGCAGCGTTGGACTTGTCCAAGAGACCCAGTACTTC	CASSVGLVQETQYF
TRBV27	TRBD1	TRBJ1-1	TGTGCCAGCAGGGACAGGGGAAGCGGCCCTGAAGCTTTCTTT	CASRDRGSGPEAFF
TRBV11-2	TRBD1	TRBJ1-1	TGTGCCAGCAGCCCCCGGGCCGGGACAGGGGGCGGAACAGCTGAAGCTTTCTTT	CASSPRAGTGGGTAEAFF
TRBV6-2/TRBV6-3	-	TRBJ1-2	TGTGCCAGCAGTTACCCGAAGGAGGGAGGTGGCTACACCTTC	CASSYPKEGGGYTF
TRBV21-1	-	TRBJ2-1	TGTGCCAGCAGCAAGAGGGGGAATGAGCAGTTCTTC	CASSKRGNEQFF
TRBV20-1	-	TRBJ2-3	TGCAGTGCTAGTGTTAGTTCTGGCACAGATACGCAGTATTTT	CSASVSSGTDTQYF
TRBV19	TRBD1	TRBJ2-7	TGTGCCAGTAGTCTCCGGGACAGGGGGGGTTACGAGCAGTACTTC	CASSLRDRGGYEQYF
TRBV6-2/TRBV6-3	TRBD1	TRBJ2-7	TGTGCCAGCAGTTACCCGCGACAGGGGTCCCCCTACGAGCAGTACTTC	CASSYPRQGSPYEQYF
TRBV9	-	TRBJ2-1	TGTGCCAGCAGCGCATTACCAGGGGTGGGTGATGAGCAGTTCTTC	CASSALPGVGDEQFF
TRBV19	-	TRBJ2-3	TGTGCCAGTAGTATAGATCGCGGGGATACGCAGTATTTT	CASSIDRGDTQYF
TRBV18	TRBD2	TRBJ2-3	TGTGCCAGCTCACCAGGACTAGCGGGCAACACAGATACGCAGTATTTT	CASSPGLAGNTDTQYF
TRBV2	TRBD1	TRBJ1-5	TGTGCCAGCAAGGAAGGACAGGGTCAGCTGCCCCAGCATTTT	CASKEGQGQLPQHF
TRBV5-4	TRBD1	TRBJ2-5	TGTGCCAGCAGCTCCTACGCGGGACAGGGAATTGAGACCCAGTACTTC	CASSSYAGQGIETQYF
TRBV11-1	TRBD1	TRBJ2-7	TGTGCCAGCAGCTTAGCTGGACATCCGGGACAGACCTACGAGCAGTACTTC	CASSLAGHPGQTYEQYF